The rows below give T cell receptor beta chains drawn from one sample of a study of blood T cell repertoires in COVID-19. Sequenced by immunoSEQ multiplex PCR; TCRdb stores in-frame clones only, minus some. The sample yields 120,000 to 150,000 clones, roughly 89% seen once. The specimen was peripheral blood. These receptors originate from a human donor in a cohort sampled during active COVID-19. CDR3s include the opening cysteine and the closing phenylalanine or tryptophan. D genes are given only for firm matches. Some rows mark clone size as missing; the rest say once, few, many or name a class of expanded clone.

D	size	J	V	CDR3	DNA
.	.	TRBJ2-7	TRBV7-2	CASSRTGNYEQYF	TGTGCCAGCAGCCGTACAGGGAACTACGAGCAGTACTTC
TRBD1	.	TRBJ2-5	TRBV5-1	CASSPPGQGRETQYF	TGCGCCAGCAGCCCTCCGGGACAGGGGCGAGAGACCCAGTACTTC
.	.	TRBJ1-5	TRBV25-1	CASSETSSNQPQHF	TGTGCCAGCAGTGAGACTTCTAGCAATCAGCCCCAGCATTTT
.	.	TRBJ1-3	TRBV5-8	CASSLRYSGNTIYF	TGTGCCAGCAGCTTGCGCTATTCAGGAAACACCATATATTTT
TRBD1	.	TRBJ1-1	TRBV6-1	CASSEFRGHTEAFF	TGTGCCAGCAGTGAATTCAGGGGGCATACTGAAGCTTTCTTT
TRBD1	.	TRBJ2-7	TRBV27	CASSWGTGRYEQYF	TGTGCCAGCAGTTGGGGGACAGGGAGGTACGAGCAGTACTTC
TRBD1	.	TRBJ1-1	TRBV18	CASSPLTYRDRTLNTEAFF	TGTGCCAGCTCTCCCCTCACATACCGGGACAGGACACTTAACACTGAAGCTTTCTTT
.	.	TRBJ1-1	TRBV7-8	CASSLSWGRTEAFF	TGTGCCAGCAGCCTTTCGTGGGGGAGGACTGAAGCTTTCTTT
.	once	TRBJ1-1	TRBV6-2/TRBV6-3	CASSFLATNTEAFF	TGTGCCAGCAGTTTTCTGGCCACGAACACTGAAGCTTTCTTT
.	.	TRBJ2-2	TRBV11-3	CASSSGERNTGELFF	TGTGCCAGCAGCTCCGGGGAACGGAACACCGGGGAGCTGTTTTTT
TRBD1	.	TRBJ1-1	TRBV5-1	CASSPKRDRAGNTEAFF	TGCGCCAGCAGCCCCAAGCGGGACAGGGCCGGTAACACTGAAGCTTTCTTT
TRBD2	.	TRBJ2-7	TRBV6-2/TRBV6-3	CASSYSRGGPDEQYF	TGTGCCAGCAGTTACTCTCGGGGGGGGCCTGACGAGCAGTACTTC
TRBD1	.	TRBJ2-3	TRBV19	CASSPRQGDADTQYF	TGTGCCAGTAGTCCTCGACAGGGGGACGCAGATACGCAGTATTTT
TRBD1	.	TRBJ1-1	TRBV5-1	CASSQGGNTEAFF	TGCGCCAGCAGCCAGGGGGGAAACACTGAAGCTTTCTTT
.	.	TRBJ1-6	TRBV3-1/TRBV3-2	CASSLSFSPLHF	TGTGCCAGCAGCCTTTCCTTTTCACCCCTCCACTTT
.	.	TRBJ2-7	TRBV20-1	CSASGRVSEQYF	TGCAGTGCTAGTGGCAGGGTATCCGAGCAGTACTTC
TRBD1	.	TRBJ2-1	TRBV6-2/TRBV6-3	CASSQRDRGRDEQFF	TGTGCCAGCAGTCAGCGGGACAGGGGGCGAGATGAGCAGTTCTTC
TRBD1	.	TRBJ1-1	TRBV27	CASSFHRGATEAFF	TGTGCCAGCAGTTTCCACAGGGGAGCCACTGAAGCTTTCTTT
.	.	TRBJ1-2	TRBV29-1	CSVDFPDGSQYGYTF	TGCAGCGTTGACTTCCCCGATGGGAGCCAATATGGCTACACCTTC
TRBD1	.	TRBJ2-7	TRBV5-1	CASRRDSVYEQYF	TGCGCCAGCAGACGGGACAGCGTCTACGAGCAGTACTTC
TRBD1	few	TRBJ1-5	TRBV6-5	CATGREQGRPQPQHF	TGTGCCACAGGTAGAGAACAGGGGAGGCCTCAGCCCCAGCATTTT
.	few	TRBJ1-5	TRBV7-9	CASSYGVGQPQHF	TGTGCCAGCAGCTACGGGGTCGGGCAGCCCCAGCATTTT
.	.	TRBJ1-2	TRBV5-1	CASHNVGDYYGYTF	TGCGCCAGCCACAATGTTGGGGACTACTATGGCTACACCTTC
TRBD2	.	TRBJ2-5	TRBV12-5	CASGLGGGLETQYF	TGTGCTAGTGGTTTGGGCGGGGGGTTGGAGACCCAGTACTTC
TRBD1	.	TRBJ2-2	TRBV12-5	CASGLVRGQGRTGELFF	TGTGCTAGTGGTTTGGTAAGGGGACAGGGGCGCACCGGGGAGCTGTTTTTT
.	.	TRBJ1-1	TRBV5-4	CASSFSSQNTEAFF	TGTGCCAGCAGCTTCTCGTCACAGAACACTGAAGCTTTCTTT
.	.	TRBJ2-3	TRBV5-1	CASSLGPGSTDTQYF	TGCGCCAGCAGCTTGGGCCCGGGGAGCACAGATACGCAGTATTTT
.	once	TRBJ2-7	TRBV2	CASSERGGEQYF	TGTGCCAGCAGTGAACGCGGCGGCGAGCAGTACTTC
.	.	TRBJ2-5	TRBV6-5	CASTSGSQETQYF	TGTGCCAGCACAAGCGGTTCACAAGAGACCCAGTACTTC
TRBD2	few	TRBJ2-1	TRBV6-4	CASSEGTSDNNEQFF	TGTGCCAGCAGTGAAGGGACTAGTGATAACAATGAGCAGTTCTTC
.	.	TRBJ2-3	TRBV19	CASSIVVRGAGTDTQYF	TGTGCCAGTAGTATAGTAGTCAGGGGGGCGGGCACAGATACGCAGTATTTT
TRBD1	.	TRBJ1-2	TRBV29-1	CSAGTGGRSGYTF	TGCAGCGCCGGGACAGGGGGACGCAGTGGCTACACCTTC
TRBD1	.	TRBJ1-5	TRBV27	CASGGGTGLSNQPQHF	TGTGCCAGCGGTGGGGGGACAGGGTTGAGCAATCAGCCCCAGCATTTT
TRBD1	.	TRBJ2-3	TRBV11-3	CASSPGQGETDTQYF	TGTGCCAGCAGCCCGGGACAGGGGGAGACAGATACGCAGTATTTT
.	.	TRBJ1-1	TRBV25-1	CASSENPGGNTEAFF	TGTGCCAGCAGTGAGAATCCCGGGGGGAACACTGAAGCTTTCTTT
.	.	TRBJ2-3	TRBV9	CASSVVGAGPDTQYF	TGTGCCAGCAGCGTAGTAGGGGCAGGTCCAGATACGCAGTATTTT
TRBD1	few	TRBJ2-7	TRBV4-2	CASSQGTGGSYEQYF	TGTGCCAGCAGCCAAGGGACAGGGGGCTCCTACGAGCAGTACTTC
TRBD2	.	TRBJ2-6	TRBV5-6	CASSFGWGGVTGANVLTF	TGTGCCAGCAGCTTCGGTTGGGGAGGGGTGACTGGGGCCAACGTCCTGACTTTC
TRBD2	.	TRBJ2-5	TRBV10-3	CAIRIAGEETQYF	TGTGCCATCAGGATAGCGGGAGAAGAGACCCAGTACTTC
TRBD1	.	TRBJ1-4	TRBV28	CASSKGQGNANEKLFF	TGTGCCAGCAGCAAGGGACAGGGGAACGCTAATGAAAAACTGTTTTTT
.	.	TRBJ1-2	TRBV19	CASSIQGSYGYTF	TGTGCCAGTAGTATACAGGGTTCGTATGGCTACACCTTC